The rows below give T cell receptor beta chains drawn from one sample of a study of shared clonotypes between healthy human individuals. The table came from immunoSEQ multiplex PCR; TCRdb's copy has only in-frame clones and leaves some out. The data show 650,000 to 750,000 clones, roughly 78% seen once. The sequenced sample consisted of memory CD4+ T cells sorted from blood. The receptors shown here come from a woman aged 30 to 39 in good health. The CDR3 runs from the conserved cysteine through the conserved F or W. Each record gives: CDR3 DNA, CDR3 protein, J gene, clone size, D gene, V gene. D genes are given only for firm matches. Clone size, where shown, is once, few, many, or a class for clones that have expanded.

CDR3 DNA: TGCAGCGTGGAACTTAGCGGGAGAATGGAGGATACGCAATATTTT
CDR3 protein: CSVELSGRMEDTQYF
J gene: TRBJ2-3
clone size: NA
D gene: TRBD2
V gene: TRBV29-1

CDR3 DNA: TGTGCCAGCTCACTCTCTAGCAGAGAGCAGTACTTC
CDR3 protein: CASSLSSREQYF
J gene: TRBJ2-7
clone size: NA
D gene: NA
V gene: TRBV18

CDR3 DNA: TGTGCCAGCAGCTTCAGCGGGAGAGAGACCCAGTACTTC
CDR3 protein: CASSFSGRETQYF
J gene: TRBJ2-5
clone size: NA
D gene: TRBD2
V gene: TRBV5-5

CDR3 DNA: TGTGCCAGCAGCGCGGGACAGGGACCTTCGCCCCAGCATTTT
CDR3 protein: CASSAGQGPSPQHF
J gene: TRBJ1-5
clone size: NA
D gene: TRBD1
V gene: TRBV7-9

CDR3 DNA: TGTGCCAGCAGCTTAGATATCGGGAGCTCCTACAATGAGCAGTTCTTC
CDR3 protein: CASSLDIGSSYNEQFF
J gene: TRBJ2-1
clone size: NA
D gene: NA
V gene: TRBV11-1

CDR3 DNA: TGTGCCAGCAGCGTCGGAGCCGGGACAGGGGCTTTCTTCTCTGGAAACACCATATATTTT
CDR3 protein: CASSVGAGTGAFFSGNTIYF
J gene: TRBJ1-3
clone size: few
D gene: TRBD1
V gene: TRBV14

CDR3 DNA: TGTGCCAGCAGTCCGAGGGAGGGTATGGGGGAGCAGTACTTC
CDR3 protein: CASSPREGMGEQYF
J gene: TRBJ2-7
clone size: NA
D gene: TRBD2
V gene: TRBV27

CDR3 DNA: TGTGCCAGCAGTCCAGCTAGCGGGAGGATCTACGAGCAGTACTTC
CDR3 protein: CASSPASGRIYEQYF
J gene: TRBJ2-7
clone size: NA
D gene: TRBD2
V gene: TRBV7-8

CDR3 DNA: TGTGCCAGCAGTGGCCAAAATGAAAAACTGTTTTTT
CDR3 protein: CASSGQNEKLFF
J gene: TRBJ1-4
clone size: few
D gene: NA
V gene: TRBV28

CDR3 DNA: TGTGCCATCAGGGAAACCGGGACAGGGTCAACTGGAAACACCATATATTTT
CDR3 protein: CAIRETGTGSTGNTIYF
J gene: TRBJ1-3
clone size: NA
D gene: TRBD1
V gene: TRBV10-3

CDR3 DNA: TGTGCCAGCAGCCCCGGCGCGGGGGAGACCCAGTACTTC
CDR3 protein: CASSPGAGETQYF
J gene: TRBJ2-5
clone size: NA
D gene: NA
V gene: TRBV7-3

CDR3 DNA: TGTGCCAGCAGTAAGACGACAGGGGGTTCTAACTATGGCTACACCTTC
CDR3 protein: CASSKTTGGSNYGYTF
J gene: TRBJ1-2
clone size: NA
D gene: TRBD1
V gene: TRBV28

CDR3 DNA: TGTGCCAGCAGCTTAGATAGCAGGTCCTATGAGGAGCTGTTTTTT
CDR3 protein: CASSLDSRSYEELFF
J gene: TRBJ2-2
clone size: NA
D gene: NA
V gene: TRBV11-2

CDR3 DNA: TGCGCCAGCAGCCACTATAATGGACCAGAAGCTTTCTTT
CDR3 protein: CASSHYNGPEAFF
J gene: TRBJ1-1
clone size: NA
D gene: NA
V gene: TRBV5-1

CDR3 DNA: TGTGCCAGTAGTATTCCAGCGGGGGGGCTGATCTCCTACAATGAGCAGTTCTTC
CDR3 protein: CASSIPAGGLISYNEQFF
J gene: TRBJ2-1
clone size: NA
D gene: TRBD2
V gene: TRBV19

CDR3 DNA: TGTGCCAGCAGTCCCCCGTGGGACACCACTGAAGCTTTCTTT
CDR3 protein: CASSPPWDTTEAFF
J gene: TRBJ1-1
clone size: NA
D gene: NA
V gene: TRBV28

CDR3 DNA: TGTGCCAGCAGTTTAAGGGCTAGCGGCACAGATACGCAGTATTTT
CDR3 protein: CASSLRASGTDTQYF
J gene: TRBJ2-3
clone size: NA
D gene: NA
V gene: TRBV27

CDR3 DNA: TGTGCCAGCAGCTATAATCTAGCGTTTCTGGAGGGAGATACGCAGTATTTT
CDR3 protein: CASSYNLAFLEGDTQYF
J gene: TRBJ2-3
clone size: NA
D gene: NA
V gene: TRBV7-2

CDR3 DNA: TGTGCCAGCAGCCAGGGGAGACTAGATCGATACAATGAGCAGTTCTTC
CDR3 protein: CASSQGRLDRYNEQFF
J gene: TRBJ2-1
clone size: NA
D gene: NA
V gene: TRBV21-1

CDR3 DNA: TGTGCCAGCAGCCCGGTGGGTTCACATCAGCCCCAGCATTTT
CDR3 protein: CASSPVGSHQPQHF
J gene: TRBJ1-5
clone size: NA
D gene: NA
V gene: TRBV28

CDR3 DNA: TGCGCCAGCAGCTTGTCATCTCCTTCAAACACTGAAGCTTTCTTT
CDR3 protein: CASSLSSPSNTEAFF
J gene: TRBJ1-1
clone size: NA
D gene: NA
V gene: TRBV5-1

CDR3 DNA: TGTGCCAGCAGCTCCGACGGCAGGACAGGGGAACCCTACGAGCAGTACTTC
CDR3 protein: CASSSDGRTGEPYEQYF
J gene: TRBJ2-7
clone size: NA
D gene: TRBD1
V gene: TRBV7-9

CDR3 DNA: TGCGCCAGCAGCTTGGTGGCTAGCGGGAGTGTCTCCTACGAGCAGTACTTC
CDR3 protein: CASSLVASGSVSYEQYF
J gene: TRBJ2-7
clone size: NA
D gene: TRBD2
V gene: TRBV5-1

CDR3 DNA: TGTGCCAGTAGTATAGGAAGCAGAGAAGAGAGTGGTGGCTACACCTTC
CDR3 protein: CASSIGSREESGGYTF
J gene: TRBJ1-2
clone size: NA
D gene: NA
V gene: TRBV19

CDR3 DNA: TGTGCCAGCAGTTTAGGAGGGAGTTTTTACGAGCAGTACTTC
CDR3 protein: CASSLGGSFYEQYF
J gene: TRBJ2-7
clone size: NA
D gene: NA
V gene: TRBV28

CDR3 DNA: TGTGCCAGCACTCAGATGAACACCGGGGAGCTGTTTTTT
CDR3 protein: CASTQMNTGELFF
J gene: TRBJ2-2
clone size: NA
D gene: NA
V gene: TRBV7-9

CDR3 DNA: TGTGCCAGCACCCCTGGGAGGCAAACAGATACGCAGTATTTT
CDR3 protein: CASTPGRQTDTQYF
J gene: TRBJ2-3
clone size: few
D gene: NA
V gene: TRBV28

CDR3 DNA: TGTGCCAGCAGTTCCCTGTTTGTTCCGAAGGGCACTGAAGCTTTCTTT
CDR3 protein: CASSSLFVPKGTEAFF
J gene: TRBJ1-1
clone size: NA
D gene: NA
V gene: TRBV28

CDR3 DNA: TGTGCCAGCAGCTTGGGGCAGCCAAACACTGAAGCTTTCTTT
CDR3 protein: CASSLGQPNTEAFF
J gene: TRBJ1-1
clone size: few
D gene: NA
V gene: TRBV5-5

CDR3 DNA: TGTGCCAGCAGCCTAAGGTGGCAGGGGGCTAGCAATGAGCAGTTCTTC
CDR3 protein: CASSLRWQGASNEQFF
J gene: TRBJ2-1
clone size: NA
D gene: TRBD1
V gene: TRBV13

CDR3 DNA: TGTGCCAGCAGTAGAACTAGCGGCTCCTACGAGCAGTACTTC
CDR3 protein: CASSRTSGSYEQYF
J gene: TRBJ2-7
clone size: NA
D gene: TRBD2
V gene: TRBV5-4

CDR3 DNA: TGTGCCAGCAGTCCGGCGCCGACAGGGCGTCGGGAGCAGTACTTC
CDR3 protein: CASSPAPTGRREQYF
J gene: TRBJ2-7
clone size: NA
D gene: TRBD1
V gene: TRBV28

CDR3 DNA: TGCGCCAGCACCACCTTCGGGATCGATACGCAGTATTTT
CDR3 protein: CASTTFGIDTQYF
J gene: TRBJ2-3
clone size: NA
D gene: NA
V gene: TRBV4-1

CDR3 DNA: TGTGCCAGCATCTTAGGTCAGGGGATGGGTGAGCAGTTCTTC
CDR3 protein: CASILGQGMGEQFF
J gene: TRBJ2-1
clone size: NA
D gene: NA
V gene: TRBV27

CDR3 DNA: TGTGCCAGCAGCCCTTACATCTCTGGAAACACCATATATTTT
CDR3 protein: CASSPYISGNTIYF
J gene: TRBJ1-3
clone size: many
D gene: NA
V gene: TRBV11-3

CDR3 DNA: TGTGCCAGCAGCCACGCCGGGCCTATCACCGGGGAGCTGTTTTTT
CDR3 protein: CASSHAGPITGELFF
J gene: TRBJ2-2
clone size: NA
D gene: NA
V gene: TRBV4-2

CDR3 DNA: TGTGCCAGTAGGATGCGACTAGCGGGGACCTACGAGCAGTACTTC
CDR3 protein: CASRMRLAGTYEQYF
J gene: TRBJ2-7
clone size: NA
D gene: TRBD2
V gene: TRBV19

CDR3 DNA: TGTGCCAGCAGCGTGGGGACTAGCGGGAGAGACGAGCAGTACTTC
CDR3 protein: CASSVGTSGRDEQYF
J gene: TRBJ2-7
clone size: NA
D gene: TRBD2
V gene: TRBV9

CDR3 DNA: TGTGCCAGCAGTCCGCGACAGGCGCCCGGGGATGAGCAGTTCTTC
CDR3 protein: CASSPRQAPGDEQFF
J gene: TRBJ2-1
clone size: NA
D gene: NA
V gene: TRBV6-6

CDR3 DNA: TGTGCCAGCTCTCCTTCGAGGAGCACAGATACGCAGTATTTT
CDR3 protein: CASSPSRSTDTQYF
J gene: TRBJ2-3
clone size: NA
D gene: NA
V gene: TRBV14

CDR3 DNA: TGTGCCAGCAGTCTTAGGGGCGGTGAGGGGACCCAGTACTTC
CDR3 protein: CASSLRGGEGTQYF
J gene: TRBJ2-5
clone size: NA
D gene: NA
V gene: TRBV28

CDR3 DNA: TGTGCCAGCAGCCTGGGACTAGCCGTCGATGAGCAGTTCTTC
CDR3 protein: CASSLGLAVDEQFF
J gene: TRBJ2-1
clone size: NA
D gene: TRBD2
V gene: TRBV5-4